What follows are 22 T cell receptor beta chains derived from one specimen sequenced in a study of response to subunit inactivated influenza vaccine. TCRdb re-called the RT-PCR reads with MiXCR, one entry per CDR3 protein. Altogether about 500,000 distinct CDR3 sequences are present, 16% being singletons, with the ten largest covering roughly 3%. This sample comprised CD4+ T cells sorted from PBMCs, obtained less than 30 months after vaccination. Every receptor here comes from a man in his fifties or sixties who received an inactivated influenza vaccine.

This clonotype appeared many times. The chain recombines TRBV20-1 with TRBJ1-1; unclear D gene. Trimming shortened V by 2 bases and J by 0 bases, and 10 bases separated the two germline ends. The CDR3 is 14 residues long. Germline lookup yields CDR1 DFQATT and CDR2 SNEGSKA (reference sequence). CDR3 residues: CSARPGHMNTEAFF. The CDR3 nucleotides read TGCAGTGCTAGACCGGGTCATATGAACACTGAAGCTTTCTTT.

In this sample, this clonotype turned up a few times. The gene calls are TRBV12-3 or TRBV12-4 and TRBJ1-4, with TRBD1 as a possible D gene (6 bases). This CDR3 is 13 amino acids long. The ends were cut back, 11 bases at V and 7 bases at J, with 17 bases in the middle. CDR3 loop: CASSRIGGEKLFF. Written as DNA, the CDR3 is TGTGCCTCTTCCAGGATAGGGGGTGAAAAACTGTTTTTT.

DNA for the CDR3: TGTGCCAGCAGTACCCGTTCACTAGCGGGAAACAATGAGCAGTTCTTC. Translated: CASSTRSLAGNNEQFF. This rearrangement joins TRBV6-2 or TRBV6-3 to TRBJ2-1; TRBD2 matches 10 bases. The V gene's germline CDR1 is MNHEY and CDR2 SVGEGT. CDR3 length: 16 amino acids. V lost 5 bases and J lost 5; bases outside the gene matches: 9.

A few counts support this clonotype. This sequence joins TRBV29-1 and TRBJ1-2; D not certain. From germline, CDR1 is SQVTM and CDR2 ANQGSEA. There are 13 residues in the CDR3. The V gene lost 1 base and the J gene lost 6 bases, with 12 bases spanning the gap. The CDR3 here is CSVEVYPFNGYTF. The CDR3 DNA follows: TGCAGCGTTGAAGTTTACCCTTTTAATGGCTACACCTTC.

This clonotype was detected many times. V gene TRBV6-1 combines with J gene TRBJ2-1; TRBD2 agrees at 16 bases. This CDR3 has 16 residues. The V gene end was trimmed by 5 bases and the J gene end by 9 bases; junction bases not matched to a gene: 7. Germline CDR1 is MNHNS and CDR2 is SASEGT. CDR3 coding DNA: TGTGCCAGCAGTACCCTCGGGACTAGCGGGAGGGTTGAGCAGTTCTTC. Residues: CASSTLGTSGRVEQFF.

This clonotype was seen only a few times. The rearrangement links TRBV20-1 to TRBJ2-1; 13 bases line up with TRBD2. The J segment lost 9 bases and the V segment lost 0 bases, leaving 5 bases of the junction unmatched. The CDR3 has 15 amino acids. The germline CDR1 and CDR2 sequences are DFQATT and SNEGSKA (reference sequence). CDR3 DNA: TGCAGTGCTAGAGATACACTAGCGGGAGGGAGTGAGCAGTTCTTC. Encoded protein: CSARDTLAGGSEQFF.

V gene TRBV20-1 combines with J gene TRBJ1-3, with D unresolved. V was clipped by 5 bases and J by 0 bases, with 14 bases between them. Germline lookup yields CDR1 DFQATT and CDR2 SNEGSKA (reference sequence). This CDR3 region has 15 residues. CDR3 protein: CSAPRASYSGNTIYF. In nucleotides, the CDR3 is TGCAGTGCTCCACGGGCCTCCTACTCTGGAAACACCATATATTTT.

V usage is TRBV5-1 and J usage is TRBJ2-7; 9 nucleotides match TRBD1. J was trimmed by 3 bases and V by 4 bases; bases with no gene match: 5. Per the germline V gene, CDR1 is SGHRS and CDR2 is YFSETQ. The CDR3 spans 14 residues. CDR3 residues: CASSHGQGNYEQYF. DNA of the CDR3: TGCGCCAGCAGCCACGGACAGGGGAACTACGAGCAGTACTTC.

The chain has TRBV2 and TRBJ1-2; a possible D gene is TRBD1 (6 bases). The germline V and J ends were trimmed by 4 bases and 6 bases, with 12 bases remaining between them. The CDR3 sequence is 13 residues long. Germline assignment: CDR1 SNHLY and CDR2 FYNNEI. DNA of the CDR3: TGTGCCAGCAGTGGCAGGGGATTTAATGGCTACACCTTC. Its protein is CASSGRGFNGYTF. Variable domain in full (rest from reference TRBV2 and TRBJ1-2): EPEVTQTPSHQVTQMGQEVILRCVPISNHLYFYWYRQILGQKVEFLVSFYNNEISEKSEIFDDQFSVERPDGSNFTLKIRSTKLEDSAMYFCASSGRGFNGYTFGSGTRLTVV.

The CDR3 bases are TGTGCCAGCAGTTTAGCGCTGACAGATACCTACGAGCAGTACTTC. As protein: CASSLALTDTYEQYF. V gene TRBV12-3 or TRBV12-4 combines with J gene TRBJ2-7, with D tentatively TRBD1 (5 bases). The CDR3 totals 15 residues. The V end was cut by 0 bases, the J end by 2 bases, with 11 bases between.

This clonotype was found a few times. The CDR3 DNA follows: TGTGCCACTGGGACAGGGACATCGTCACCCCTCCACTTT. Its translation: CATGTGTSSPLHF. The chain has TRBV28 and TRBJ1-6; 9 nucleotides match TRBD1. Germline V gene sequence: CDR1 MDHEN, CDR2 SYDVKM. The length of the CDR3 is 13 residues. J gave up 10 bases and V 10 bases, and 8 bases lay outside the gene matches.

This clonotype was seen more than once but under ten times. This chain joins TRBV20-1 and TRBJ2-5; D gene unclear. V was trimmed by 3 bases and J by 1 base, leaving 12 bases between them. Germline loops: CDR1 DFQATT, CDR2 SNEGSKA (reference sequence). The CDR3 totals 14 residues. Written as DNA, the CDR3 is TGCAGTGCTAGTCTCCCGACCTCCCAAGAGACCCAGTACTTC. It yields the protein CSASLPTSQETQYF.

This clonotype was seen only a few times. One junction end does not reproduce the germline sequence, and a read error may be involved. This chain joins TRBV7-7 and TRBJ2-5, with D tentatively TRBD1 (5 bases). CDR1 and CDR2 (germline): SSHAT, FNYEAQ (reference sequence). The length of the CDR3 is 13 residues. The CDR3 reads CASSYHRQETQYF. The CDR3 DNA reads as TGTGCTAGCAGCTATCACAGGCAAGAGACCCAGTACTTC. Supplemented by reference TRBV7-7 and TRBJ2-5, the full variable domain reads GAGVSQSPRYKVTKRGQDVTLRCDPISSHATLYWYQQALGQGPEFLTYFNYEAQPDKSGLPSDRFSAERPEGSISTLTIQRTEQRDSAMYRCASSYHRQETQYFGPGTRLLVL.

V and J are TRBV3-1 and TRBJ1-6; D is possibly TRBD1 (5 bases). The CDR3 spans 16 residues. V lost 4 bases and J lost 5, with 15 bases in between. CDR1 is LGHDT and CDR2 is YNNKEL in the germline V gene (reference sequence). The CDR3 DNA reads as TGTGCCAGCAGCCGAGGGGCGGATGAGGATAATTCACCCCTCCACTTT. It specifies CASSRGADEDNSPLHF.

This clonotype was seen a few times. The genes are TRBV5-1 and TRBJ2-5; possible D gene TRBD2, 5 bases. Trimming pared 0 bases from V and 1 base from J, leaving 10 bases between. Looked up from germline, CDR1 is SGHRS and CDR2 is YFSETQ. The CDR3 extends over 15 amino acids. The CDR3: CASSLGAGRQETQYF. For the CDR3, the DNA is TGCGCCAGCAGCTTGGGGGCGGGCCGCCAAGAGACCCAGTACTTC.

This clonotype was detected only a few times. The chain joins TRBV7-6 to TRBJ1-1; no reliable D call. Germline CDR1 is SGHVS and CDR2 is FNYEAQ. V gave up 0 bases and J gave up 6 bases, with 8 bases separating them. This CDR3 has 13 residues. For the CDR3, the DNA is TGTGCCAGCAGCTTAGCCGCAAAGGCTGAAGCTTTCTTT. Its protein is CASSLAAKAEAFF. The full variable domain, in which reference TRBV7-6 and TRBJ1-1 provide the parts outside the CDR3, is GAGVSQSPRYKVTKRGQDVALRCDPISGHVSLYWYRQALGQGPEFLTYFNYEAQQDKSGLPNDRFSAERPEGSISTLTIQRTEQRDSAMYRCASSLAAKAEAFFGQGTRLTVV.

This clonotype was seen just once. The chain combines TRBV5-5 with TRBJ1-1; no clear D gene. Germline values: CDR1 SGHKS, CDR2 YYEKEE (reference sequence). V shed 4 bases and J shed 4 bases, with 14 bases lying between them. This CDR3 region has 14 residues. The CDR3, as DNA: TGTGCCAGCAGCCTTTTGTTGGTGGGCACTGAAGCTTTCTTT. Amino acids: CASSLLLVGTEAFF.

This clonotype showed up just a few times. The V gene is TRBV24-1, the J gene TRBJ2-1; 7 bases fit TRBD2. V trimming: 7 bases; J trimming: 6 bases; junction bases outside the gene matches: 11. CDR1 is KGHDR, CDR2 SFDVKD, per germline. CDR3 size: 15 residues. CDR3 DNA sequence: TGTGCCACCAGGGCACTCCCCGGGAGGATCAATGAGCAGTTCTTC. It translates to CATRALPGRINEQFF.

This chain connects TRBV5-1 to TRBJ2-7; D not certain. The CDR3 totals 14 residues. Trimming stripped 3 bases from V and 3 bases from J, with 13 bases between. The V gene's germline CDR1 is SGHRS and CDR2 YFSETQ. The CDR3 reads CASSSDPTDYEQYF. The CDR3, as DNA: TGCGCCAGCAGCTCGGACCCCACGGACTACGAGCAGTACTTC.

V and J are TRBV7-2 and TRBJ2-5, with TRBD1 as a possible D gene (6 bases). CDR1 and CDR2 (germline): SGHTA, FQGNSA. Trimming cost V 1 base and J 0 bases, with 9 bases left between them. The CDR3 length is 15 residues. CDR3 in amino acids: CASSLVRTDQETQYF. CDR3 coding DNA: TGTGCCAGCAGCTTAGTCCGGACAGACCAAGAGACCCAGTACTTC. Together with reference TRBV7-2 and TRBJ2-5, the CDR3 gives the full variable domain: GAGVSQSPSNKVTEKGKDVELRCDPISGHTALYWYRQSLGQGLEFLIYFQGNSAPDKSGLPSDRFSAERTGGSVSTLTIQRTQQEDSAVYLCASSLVRTDQETQYFGPGTRLLVL.

This clonotype was detected a few times. The chain carries TRBV4-2 and TRBJ2-5; D gene unclear. From germline, CDR1 is LGHNA and CDR2 YNFKEQ. V was cut by 1 base and J by 2 bases, with 11 bases left in between. This CDR3 has 15 residues. CDR3 nucleotides: TGTGCCAGCAGCCAAGGATATCTAGTACAAGAGACCCAGTACTTC. As protein: CASSQGYLVQETQYF.

The chain combines TRBV30 with TRBJ2-7, with a tentative D call TRBD2 (5 bases). CDR1 and CDR2 from the germline V gene are GTSNPN and SVGIG (reference sequence). Trimming took 0 bases from V and 4 from J, leaving 13 bases between them. CDR3 length: 14 residues. The CDR3 sequence is CAWSVGGSKYEQYF. DNA of the CDR3: TGTGCCTGGAGTGTAGGTGGGAGTAAGTACGAGCAGTACTTC.